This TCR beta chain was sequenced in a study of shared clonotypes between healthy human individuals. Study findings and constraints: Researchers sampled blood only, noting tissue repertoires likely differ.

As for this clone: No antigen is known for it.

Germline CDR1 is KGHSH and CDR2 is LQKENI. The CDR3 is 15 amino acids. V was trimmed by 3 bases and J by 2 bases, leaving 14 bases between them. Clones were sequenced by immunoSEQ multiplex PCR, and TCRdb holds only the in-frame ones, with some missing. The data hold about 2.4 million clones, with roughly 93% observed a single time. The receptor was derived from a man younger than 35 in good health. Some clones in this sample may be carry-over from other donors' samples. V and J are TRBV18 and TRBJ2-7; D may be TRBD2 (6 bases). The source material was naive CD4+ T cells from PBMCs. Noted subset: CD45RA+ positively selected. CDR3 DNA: TGTGCCAGCTCACCCCGTGCGGGGCGGCCCTACGAGCAGTACTTC. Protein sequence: CASSPRAGRPYEQYF.